Listed below are T cell receptor beta chains from one sample, sequenced in a study of beta chain features in type 1 diabetes. The data were produced by immunoSEQ multiplex PCR, yet TCRdb's version contains in-frame clones alone and is incomplete. The sample yields fewer than 650,000 clones, 15% to 17% seen once. Source material: naive CD4+ T cells from blood. The source of these receptors is a young man in good health. Both conserved end residues are part of each CDR3. D genes are given only for firm matches. The size entry is marked missing in some rows and otherwise reads once, few, many or a size class.

>TRBV28|-|-|TRBJ2-2
TGTGCCAGCAGGAACACCAACACCGGGGAGCTGTTTTTT
CASRNTNTGELFF
>TRBV18|-|few|TRBJ2-1
TGTGCCAGCTCACCACCGCTGCGCTACAATGAGCAGTTCTTC
CASSPPLRYNEQFF
>TRBV7-9|-|-|TRBJ1-1
TGTGCCAGCAGCTTAGAGGTATGGAGGGACGGGAACACTGAAGCTTTCTTT
CASSLEVWRDGNTEAFF
>TRBV5-4|-|-|TRBJ2-2
TGTGCCAGCAGCTTGAGACAGACCACCGGGGAGCTGTTTTTT
CASSLRQTTGELFF
>TRBV28|TRBD1|-|TRBJ2-7
TGTGCCAGCAGCAGGACAGGGGGCTCCAATTCCTACGAGCAGTACTTC
CASSRTGGSNSYEQYF
>TRBV18|TRBD1|-|TRBJ1-5
TGTGCCAGCTCCAACAGGGGGAATCAGCCCCAGCATTTT
CASSNRGNQPQHF
>TRBV30|-|-|TRBJ1-6
TGTGCCTGGAGACCGCGACAGTTTAATTCACCCCTCCACTTT
CAWRPRQFNSPLHF
>TRBV5-1|-|-|TRBJ2-3
TGCGCCAGCAGCTTGGGCGGCACAGATACGCAGTATTTT
CASSLGGTDTQYF
>TRBV29-1|TRBD2|few|TRBJ2-2
TGCAGCGTAGCGGGACTAGCGGGAGTTCGTCGCCCCGGGGAGCTGTTTTTT
CSVAGLAGVRRPGELFF
>TRBV29-1|TRBD1|few|TRBJ2-6
TGCAGCGTAGCGACAGGGACTGGGGCCAACGTCCTGACTTTC
CSVATGTGANVLTF
>TRBV19|TRBD1|many|TRBJ2-6
TGTGCCAGTACGACAGGGCCCTCTGGGGCCAACGTCCTGACTTTC
CASTTGPSGANVLTF